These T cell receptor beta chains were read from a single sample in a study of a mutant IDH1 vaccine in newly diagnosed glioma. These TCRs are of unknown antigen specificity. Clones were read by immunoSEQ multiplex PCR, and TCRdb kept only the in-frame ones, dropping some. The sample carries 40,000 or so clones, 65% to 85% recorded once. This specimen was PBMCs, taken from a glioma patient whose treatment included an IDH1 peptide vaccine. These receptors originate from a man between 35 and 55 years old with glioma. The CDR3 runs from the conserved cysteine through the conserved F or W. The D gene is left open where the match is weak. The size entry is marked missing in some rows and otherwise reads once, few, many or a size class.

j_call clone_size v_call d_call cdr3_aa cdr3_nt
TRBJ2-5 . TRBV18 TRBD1 CASKDRGGETQYF TGTGCCAGCAAGGACAGGGGTGGTGAGACCCAGTACTTC
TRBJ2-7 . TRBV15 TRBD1 CATSRDTGQDFYEQYF TGTGCCACCAGCAGAGATACGGGACAGGATTTCTACGAGCAGTACTTC
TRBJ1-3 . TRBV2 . CASAKDTSSGNTIYF TGTGCCAGCGCCAAGGACACAAGCTCTGGAAACACCATATATTTT
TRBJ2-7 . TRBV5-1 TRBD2 CASSLGGTSGYEQYF TGCGCCAGCAGCTTGGGGGGGACTAGCGGCTACGAGCAGTACTTC
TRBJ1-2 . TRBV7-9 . CASSLSSRVGYTF TGTGCCAGCAGCTTAAGTTCTAGGGTTGGCTACACCTTC
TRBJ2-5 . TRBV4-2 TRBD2 CASSPGGGQETQYF TGTGCCAGCAGCCCTGGGGGGGGCCAAGAGACCCAGTACTTC
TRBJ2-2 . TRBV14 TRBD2 CANSHPGVGTRELFF TGTGCCAACAGCCATCCAGGAGTGGGGACTAGGGAGCTGTTTTTT
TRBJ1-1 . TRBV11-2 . CASSRQLNTEAFF TGTGCCAGCAGCCGACAGTTGAACACTGAAGCTTTCTTT
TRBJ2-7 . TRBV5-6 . CASSLEGMGYEQYF TGTGCCAGCAGCTTGGAAGGAATGGGGTACGAGCAGTACTTC
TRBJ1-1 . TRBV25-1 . CASSDTETHTEAFF TGTGCCAGCAGTGACACTGAAACTCACACTGAAGCTTTCTTT
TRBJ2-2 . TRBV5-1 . CASSFKGNTGELFF TGCGCCAGCAGCTTCAAGGGAAACACCGGGGAGCTGTTTTTT
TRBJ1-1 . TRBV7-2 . CASSAGQLTEAFF TGTGCCAGCAGCGCTGGACAGTTAACTGAAGCTTTCTTT
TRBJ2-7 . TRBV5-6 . CASSRQGTSEQYF TGTGCCAGCAGCCGCCAGGGGACCAGCGAGCAGTACTTC
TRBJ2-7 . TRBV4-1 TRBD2 CASSQTRETHEQYF TGCGCCAGCAGCCAAACGCGGGAGACCCACGAGCAGTACTTC
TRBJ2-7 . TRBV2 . CASSEGGTDEQYF TGTGCCAGCAGTGAGGGGGGTACAGACGAGCAGTACTTC
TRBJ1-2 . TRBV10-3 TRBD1 CAISVPSGRGDYGYTF TGTGCCATCAGTGTCCCCTCCGGCAGGGGGGACTATGGCTACACCTTC
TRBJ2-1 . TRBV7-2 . CASSLVAGRGNEQFF TGTGCCAGCAGCTTAGTGGCAGGGCGAGGCAATGAGCAGTTCTTC
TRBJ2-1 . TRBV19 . CASSLRDINEQFF TGTGCCAGTAGTCTCCGGGACATAAACGAGCAGTTCTTC
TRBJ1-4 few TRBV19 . CASGSTDANEKLFF TGTGCCAGCGGCTCGACGGACGCTAATGAAAAACTGTTTTTT
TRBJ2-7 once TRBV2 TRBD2 CASSERTSHEQYF TGTGCCAGCAGTGAGCGGACTAGCCACGAGCAGTACTTC
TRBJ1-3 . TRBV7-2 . CASSPWGGISGNTIYF TGTGCCAGCAGCCCCTGGGGGGGGATCTCTGGAAACACCATATATTTT
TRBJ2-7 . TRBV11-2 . CASAVSSSSSYEQYF TGTGCCAGCGCCGTGAGCAGCTCCAGCTCCTACGAGCAGTACTTC
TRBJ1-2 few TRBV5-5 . CASSLDRRGGYTF TGTGCCAGCAGCTTGGATCGACGCGGCGGCTACACCTTC
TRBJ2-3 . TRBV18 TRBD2 CASSPIRLAGEDTQYF TGTGCCAGCTCACCAATACGGCTAGCGGGGGAAGATACGCAGTATTTT
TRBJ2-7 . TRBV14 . CASSQDRQAYEQYF TGTGCCAGCAGCCAAGATAGACAGGCCTACGAGCAGTACTTC
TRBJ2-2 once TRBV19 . CASKLIPNTGELFF TGTGCCAGTAAATTAATCCCGAACACCGGGGAGCTGTTTTTT
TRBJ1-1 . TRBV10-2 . CASRRGEGTEAFF TGCGCCAGCAGGAGGGGGGAAGGCACTGAAGCTTTCTTT
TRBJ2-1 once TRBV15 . CATSREGPRRYSEQFF TGTGCCACCAGCAGAGAGGGGCCTAGGAGGTACAGTGAGCAGTTCTTC
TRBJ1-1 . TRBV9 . CASSPPATEAFF TGTGCCAGCAGCCCCCCCGCCACTGAAGCTTTCTTT
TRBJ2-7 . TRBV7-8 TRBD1 CASSFQQGAIEQYF TGTGCCAGCAGCTTTCAACAGGGGGCGATCGAGCAGTACTTC
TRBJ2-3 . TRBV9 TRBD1 CASSVQGADTQYF TGTGCCAGCAGCGTACAGGGGGCAGATACGCAGTATTTT
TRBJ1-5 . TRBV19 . CASSFPGGSVGNQPQHF TGTGCCAGTAGTTTTCCGGGCGGGTCGGTAGGCAATCAGCCCCAGCATTTT
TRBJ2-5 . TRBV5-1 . CASSLAPGPQETQYF TGCGCCAGCAGCTTGGCGCCGGGCCCCCAAGAGACCCAGTACTTC
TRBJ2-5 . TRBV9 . CASSVVGTAETQYF TGTGCCAGCAGCGTAGTAGGGACCGCGGAGACCCAGTACTTC
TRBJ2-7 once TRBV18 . CASSPPGSLSYEQYF TGTGCCAGCTCACCACCGGGATCTCTCTCCTACGAGCAGTACTTC
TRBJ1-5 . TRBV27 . CASSPLQVSQPQHF TGTGCCAGCAGCCCGCTACAGGTCAGCCAGCCCCAGCATTTT
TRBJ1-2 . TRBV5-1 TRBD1 CASSFTGADGYTF TGCGCCAGCAGCTTTACAGGGGCAGATGGCTACACCTTC
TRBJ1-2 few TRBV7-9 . CASSLVGTGGYTF TGTGCCAGCAGCTTAGTAGGGACGGGTGGCTACACCTTC
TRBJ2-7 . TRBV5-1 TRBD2 CASSPGLAEGYEQYF TGCGCCAGCAGCCCCGGCCTAGCGGAGGGGTACGAGCAGTACTTC
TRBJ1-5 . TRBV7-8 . CASSSFRFGANQPQHF TGTGCCAGCAGCTCCTTCCGGTTCGGGGCAAATCAGCCCCAGCATTTT